This T cell receptor beta chain was identified in a study of patients and donors after allogeneic stem cell transplantation. The CDR3 contains 14 residues. Between the trimmed V and J ends, which lost 5 bases and 0 bases, there was a span of 11 bases. From germline, CDR1 is KGHSH and CDR2 LQKENI. TCRdb reprocessed the RT-PCR reads via MiXCR and lists one record per CDR3 protein. The sample has about 230,000 distinct CDR3 sequences; 13% to 15% are singletons. This chain joins TRBV18 and TRBJ2-7; D uncertain. Sequences were obtained from blood, either unsorted or a sorted T cell fraction (not recorded which). This clonotype originated in a human donor who was either an allogeneic HSCT recipient or a stem cell or donor lymphocyte infusion donor (not recorded which). It is not recorded whose cells these are; they may come from a transplant donor. The CDR3 region is CASSVTRTSYEQYF. CDR3 bases: TGTGCCAGCTCAGTTACACGGACCTCCTACGAGCAGTACTTC.